This TCR beta chain stems from a study of shared T cell receptors in the human thymus. The data were produced by immunoSEQ multiplex PCR, yet TCRdb's version contains in-frame clones alone and is incomplete. The sample records hundreds of thousands of clones, around 87% being singletons. CDR3 length: 15 residues. The V gene lost 2 bases and the J gene lost 1 base, with 12 bases spanning the gap. Germline V gives CDR1 SGHRS, CDR2 YFSETQ. These data were also reused for a study on human thymus T cells. As that report states: Related research described thymic repertoires that were highly overlapping among unrelated individuals.

Sequenced sample: thymocytes. This sequence was found in a boy under two years old with a congenital heart defect. V is TRBV5-1 and J is TRBJ1-1; possibly TRBD1 for D (6 bases). CDR3 bases: TGCGCCAGCAGCTTACAGGGAAGGGGGAACACTGAAGCTTTCTTT. This translates into CASSLQGRGNTEAFF. The full variable domain, in which reference TRBV5-1 and TRBJ1-1 provide the parts outside the CDR3, is KAGVTQTPRYLIKTRGQQVTLSCSPISGHRSVSWYQQTPGQGLQFLFEYFSETQRNKGNFPGRFSGRQFSNSRSEMNVSTLELGDSALYLCASSLQGRGNTEAFFGQGTRLTVV.